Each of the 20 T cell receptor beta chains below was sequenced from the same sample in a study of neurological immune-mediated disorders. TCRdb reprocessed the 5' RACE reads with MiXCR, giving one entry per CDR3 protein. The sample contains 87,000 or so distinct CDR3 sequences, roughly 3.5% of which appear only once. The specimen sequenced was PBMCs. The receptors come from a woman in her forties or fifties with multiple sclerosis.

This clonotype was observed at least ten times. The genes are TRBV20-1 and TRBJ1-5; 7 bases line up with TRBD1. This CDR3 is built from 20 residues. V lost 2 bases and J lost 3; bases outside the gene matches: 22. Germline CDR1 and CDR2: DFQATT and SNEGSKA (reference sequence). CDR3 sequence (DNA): TGCAGTGCTAGATCCTCGGCGGGACAGAGATATAGGCGTGACAATCAGCCCCAGCATTTT. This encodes CSARSSAGQRYRRDNQPQHF.

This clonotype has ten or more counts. The CDR3 sequence: CSARGGSGGSKTQYF. In DNA, the CDR3 is TGCAGTGCTAGGGGAGGTAGCGGGGGTTCAAAGACCCAGTACTTC. The V and J genes are TRBV20-1 and TRBJ2-5, with TRBD2 matching over 9 bases. After removal of 3 bases from V and 6 bases from J, the junction contained 11 bases not matched to a gene. The CDR3 has 15 amino acids. In germline, CDR1 is DFQATT, CDR2 SNEGSKA (reference sequence).

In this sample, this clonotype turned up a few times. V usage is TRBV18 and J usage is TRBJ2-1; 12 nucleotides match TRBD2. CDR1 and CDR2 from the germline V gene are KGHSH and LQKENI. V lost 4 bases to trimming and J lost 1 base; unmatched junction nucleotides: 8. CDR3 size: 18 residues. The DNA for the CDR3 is TGTGCCAGCTCACTATCACGACTAGCGGGGGAGTCCTACAATGAGCAGTTCTTC. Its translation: CASSLSRLAGESYNEQFF.

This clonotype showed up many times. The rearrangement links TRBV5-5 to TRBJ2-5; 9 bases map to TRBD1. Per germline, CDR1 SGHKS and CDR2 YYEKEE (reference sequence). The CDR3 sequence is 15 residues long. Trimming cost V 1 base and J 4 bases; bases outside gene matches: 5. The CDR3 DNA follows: TGTGCCAGCAGCTTGAGGGACAGGGATCCAGAGACCCAGTACTTC. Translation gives CASSLRDRDPETQYF.

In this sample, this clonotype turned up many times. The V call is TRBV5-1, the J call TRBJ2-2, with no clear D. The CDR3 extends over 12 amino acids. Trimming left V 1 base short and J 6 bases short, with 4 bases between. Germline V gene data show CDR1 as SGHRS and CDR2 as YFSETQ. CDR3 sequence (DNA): TGCGCCAGCAGCTTGAGCCCCGGGGAGCTGTTTTTT. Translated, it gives CASSLSPGELFF.

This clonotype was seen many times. This CDR3 is CASSLAQGATEAFF. DNA of the CDR3: TGCGCCAGCAGCTTGGCACAGGGGGCCACTGAAGCTTTCTTT. The chain employs TRBV5-1 and TRBJ1-1; 9 bases match TRBD1. CDR1 is SGHRS and CDR2 is YFSETQ in the germline V gene. Germline trimming cut 0 bases from V and 4 bases from J; bases unmatched to any gene: 1. The CDR3 consists of 14 residues.

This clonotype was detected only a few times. CDR3 loop: CASSLESRRDTQYF. The DNA for the CDR3 is TGCGCCAGCAGCTTGGAGTCTAGGCGGGATACGCAGTATTTT. This chain uses TRBV5-1 with TRBJ2-3, with D uncertain. Germline V CDR1 and CDR2: SGHRS, YFSETQ. The ends were cut back, 0 bases at V and 6 bases at J, with 11 bases in the middle. The CDR3 is 14 amino acids.

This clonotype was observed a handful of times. The CDR3 here is CASSPPGLQETQYF. The CDR3 bases are TGTGCCAGCTCACCACCTGGACTGCAAGAGACCCAGTACTTC. This rearrangement joins TRBV18 to TRBJ2-5; maybe TRBD2 (5 bases). The CDR3 covers 14 residues. V lost 0 bases and J lost 2, with 7 bases in between. Germline V gives CDR1 KGHSH, CDR2 LQKENI.

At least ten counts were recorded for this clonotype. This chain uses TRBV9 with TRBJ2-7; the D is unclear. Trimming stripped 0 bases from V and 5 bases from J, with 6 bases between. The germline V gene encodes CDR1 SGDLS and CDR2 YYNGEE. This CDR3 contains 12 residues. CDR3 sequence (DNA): TGTGCCAGCAGCGTAGACGGAGACGAGCAGTACTTC. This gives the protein CASSVDGDEQYF.

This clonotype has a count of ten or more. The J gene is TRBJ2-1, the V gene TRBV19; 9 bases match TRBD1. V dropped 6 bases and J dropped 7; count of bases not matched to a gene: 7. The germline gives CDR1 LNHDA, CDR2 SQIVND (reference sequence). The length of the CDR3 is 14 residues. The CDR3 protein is CASSRDRVGNEQFF. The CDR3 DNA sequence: TGTGCCAGTAGCAGGGACAGGGTCGGGAATGAGCAGTTCTTC.

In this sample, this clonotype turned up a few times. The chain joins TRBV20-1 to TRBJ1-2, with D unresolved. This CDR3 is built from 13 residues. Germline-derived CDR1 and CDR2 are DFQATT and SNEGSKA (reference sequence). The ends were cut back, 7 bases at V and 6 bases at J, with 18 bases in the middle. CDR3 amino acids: CSDSGKGINGYTF. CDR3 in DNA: TGCAGTGATAGTGGAAAGGGAATAAATGGCTACACCTTC.

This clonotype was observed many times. The CDR3 spells CASRGGGRTEAFF. The CDR3 DNA reads TGTGCCAGCAGGGGAGGGGGGAGAACTGAAGCTTTCTTT. The chain carries TRBV7-2 and TRBJ1-1; perhaps TRBD1 as D (6 bases). The V gene's germline CDR1 is SGHTA and CDR2 FQGNSA. With 6 bases removed from V and 5 bases from J, the gap between germline ends came to 13 bases. The CDR3 spans 13 residues.

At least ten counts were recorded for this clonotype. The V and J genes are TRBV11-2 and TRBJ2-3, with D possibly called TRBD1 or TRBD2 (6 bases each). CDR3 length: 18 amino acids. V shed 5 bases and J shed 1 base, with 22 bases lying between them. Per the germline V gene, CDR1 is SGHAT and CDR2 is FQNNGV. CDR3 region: CASSEGDWHSVGTDTQYF. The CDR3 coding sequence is TGTGCCAGCAGCGAGGGGGACTGGCATTCGGTCGGCACAGATACGCAGTATTTT.

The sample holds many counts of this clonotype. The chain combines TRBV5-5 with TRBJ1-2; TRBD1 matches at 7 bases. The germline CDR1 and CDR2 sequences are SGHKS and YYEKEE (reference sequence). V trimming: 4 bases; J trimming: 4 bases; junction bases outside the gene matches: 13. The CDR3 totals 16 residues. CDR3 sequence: CASSLLGGPPTYGYTF. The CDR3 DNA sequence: TGTGCCAGCAGCCTCCTAGGGGGCCCGCCTACCTATGGCTACACCTTC.

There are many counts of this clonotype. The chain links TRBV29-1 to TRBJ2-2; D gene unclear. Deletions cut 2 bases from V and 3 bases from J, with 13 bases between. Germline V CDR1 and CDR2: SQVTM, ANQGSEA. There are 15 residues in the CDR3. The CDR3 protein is CSVEREGPHTGELFF. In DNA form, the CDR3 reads TGCAGCGTTGAACGTGAAGGGCCCCACACCGGGGAGCTGTTTTTT.

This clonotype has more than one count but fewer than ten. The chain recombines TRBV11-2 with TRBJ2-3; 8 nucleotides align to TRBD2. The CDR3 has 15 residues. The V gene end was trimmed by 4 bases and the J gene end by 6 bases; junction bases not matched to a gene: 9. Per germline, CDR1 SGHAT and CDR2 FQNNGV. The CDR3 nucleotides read TGTGCCAGCAGCTATCTAGCGGGTCCGGGGGATACGCAGTATTTT. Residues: CASSYLAGPGDTQYF.

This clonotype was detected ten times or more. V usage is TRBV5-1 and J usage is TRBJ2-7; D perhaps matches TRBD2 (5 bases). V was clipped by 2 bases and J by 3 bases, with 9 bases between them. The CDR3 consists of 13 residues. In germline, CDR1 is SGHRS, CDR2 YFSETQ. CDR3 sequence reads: CASSFPGNYEQYF. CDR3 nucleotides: TGCGCCAGCAGCTTTCCCGGGAACTACGAGCAGTACTTC.

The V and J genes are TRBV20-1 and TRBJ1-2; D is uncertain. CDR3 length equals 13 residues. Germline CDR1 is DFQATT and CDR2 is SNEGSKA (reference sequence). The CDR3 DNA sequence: TGCAGCACCCGAGATTCAGGATCCTATGGCTACACCTTC. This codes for CSTRDSGSYGYTF.

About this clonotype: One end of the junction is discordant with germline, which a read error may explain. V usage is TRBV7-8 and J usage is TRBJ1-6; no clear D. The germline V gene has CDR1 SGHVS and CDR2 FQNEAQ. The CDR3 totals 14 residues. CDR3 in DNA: TGTGCCAGCAGCTTCTTAACAGATAATTCAACCCTCAACTTT. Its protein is CASSFLTDNSTLNF.

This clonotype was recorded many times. CDR3 sequence: CASSLGGGASGANVLTF. The CDR3 DNA reads as TGTGCCAGCAGCTTAGGCGGGGGGGCCTCTGGGGCCAACGTCCTGACTTTC. This chain uses TRBV7-9 with TRBJ2-6; TRBD2 matches at 9 bases. The CDR3 sequence is 17 residues long. Per germline, CDR1 SEHNR and CDR2 FQNEAQ (reference sequence). J was trimmed by 0 bases and V by 1 base; bases with no gene match: 1.